The 16 T cell receptor beta chains given below trace back to one sample, sequenced in a study of T cell changes during pregnancy in multiple sclerosis. Only in-frame clones appear in the TCRdb table, and some are missing; sequencing was by immunoSEQ multiplex PCR. This table holds 58,000 or so clones, around 85% found once. The sequencing here drew on CD4+ T cells from peripheral blood mononuclear cells, taken in the third trimester of pregnancy. The receptors come from a female donor with multiple sclerosis, enrolled in a pregnancy study.

This clone was detected only once. J is TRBJ1-5 and V is TRBV7-2, with D tentatively TRBD1 (5 bases). The length of the CDR3 is 15 residues. The germline CDR1 and CDR2 sequences are SGHTA and FQGNSA. Trimming cost V 5 bases and J 4 bases, with 15 bases left between them. The CDR3 protein is CASSPSREKNQPQHF. The CDR3 DNA reads TGTGCCAGCAGCCCAAGCAGGGAAAAGAATCAGCCCCAGCATTTT.

Details on this clone: One end of the junction varies from germline; a read error may be responsible. The V and J genes are TRBV12-5 and TRBJ2-2, with TRBD2 as a possible D gene (6 bases). CDR3 length: 15 amino acids. In germline, CDR1 is LGHNT, CDR2 FRNRAP. The CDR3 DNA reads TGTGCTAGTCTCCGGTCGCTAGCGAACATCGGGGAGCTGTTTTTT. This codes for CASLRSLANIGELFF.

This chain joins TRBV2 and TRBJ2-4; the D gene is possibly TRBD1 (6 bases). The germline V gene has CDR1 SNHLY and CDR2 FYNNEI. CDR3 length: 18 amino acids. Trimming stripped 6 bases from V and 4 bases from J, with 25 bases between. The CDR3 coding sequence is TGTGCCAGCAGAGAACCTCGGGGACAAGGGTTAGGGAAAAACATTCAGTACTTC. This codes for CASREPRGQGLGKNIQYF. Full variable domain (missing parts from reference TRBV2 and TRBJ2-4): EPEVTQTPSHQVTQMGQEVILRCVPISNHLYFYWYRQILGQKVEFLVSFYNNEISEKSEIFDDQFSVERPDGSNFTLKIRSTKLEDSAMYFCASREPRGQGLGKNIQYFGAGTRLSVL.

The rearrangement joins TRBV10-3 to TRBJ2-1, with D perhaps TRBD1 (5 bases). The germline V and J ends were trimmed by 5 bases and 9 bases, with 8 bases remaining between them. Per the germline V gene, CDR1 is ENHRY and CDR2 is SYGVKD. The CDR3 runs 11 residues. CDR3 region: CAISLRGEQFF. DNA of the CDR3: TGTGCCATCAGTCTTAGGGGTGAGCAGTTCTTC.

This chain links TRBV2 with TRBJ2-5, with a weak D call TRBD1 (5 bases). V shed 4 bases and J shed 6 bases, with 15 bases lying between them. Germline CDR1 and CDR2: SNHLY and FYNNEI. CDR3 length: 14 residues. As DNA, the CDR3 is TGTGCCAGCAGTGGAAGTACTACAGGTCAGACCCAGTACTTC. This gives the protein CASSGSTTGQTQYF. Complete variable domain (other parts from reference TRBV2 and TRBJ2-5): EPEVTQTPSHQVTQMGQEVILRCVPISNHLYFYWYRQILGQKVEFLVSFYNNEISEKSEIFDDQFSVERPDGSNFTLKIRSTKLEDSAMYFCASSGSTTGQTQYFGPGTRLLVL.

The chain carries TRBV5-4 and TRBJ2-3; possible D gene TRBD1, 5 bases. The CDR3 has 13 residues. CDR1 and CDR2 (germline): SGHNT, YYREEE (reference sequence). Trimming left V 0 bases short and J 4 bases short, with 6 bases between. The chain's CDR3 is CASSLEGADTQYF. The CDR3 region has the DNA TGTGCCAGCAGCTTGGAAGGGGCAGATACGCAGTATTTT.

The chain is built from TRBV5-1 and TRBJ1-2; weak D call: TRBD1 (5 bases). The V gene's germline CDR1 is SGHRS and CDR2 YFSETQ. CDR3 size: 15 residues. Trimming cost V 0 bases and J 3 bases, with 12 bases left between them. CDR3 sequence reads: CASSLVAAGDYGYTF. CDR3 bases: TGCGCCAGCAGCTTGGTGGCGGCGGGGGACTATGGCTACACCTTC. The complete variable domain, with remaining parts taken from reference TRBV5-1 and TRBJ1-2, reads KAGVTQTPRYLIKTRGQQVTLSCSPISGHRSVSWYQQTPGQGLQFLFEYFSETQRNKGNFPGRFSGRQFSNSRSEMNVSTLELGDSALYLCASSLVAAGDYGYTFGSGTRLTVV.

This clone came up once. This chain links TRBV5-1 with TRBJ2-5; D remains unclear. Trimming left V 0 bases short and J 5 bases short, with 11 bases between. The length of the CDR3 is 14 residues. CDR1 and CDR2 (germline): SGHRS, YFSETQ. CDR3 coding DNA: TGCGCCAGCAGCTTGGAGGCAGGTCGCGAGACCCAGTACTTC. The encoded protein is CASSLEAGRETQYF.

The V call is TRBV7-9, the J call TRBJ2-2, with 10 bases that match TRBD2. V lost 5 bases to trimming and J lost 4 bases; unmatched junction nucleotides: 7. Germline V gene lookup returns CDR1 SEHNR and CDR2 FQNEAQ (reference sequence). The CDR3 has 16 amino acids. The CDR3 is CASSPIAGGVTGELFF. The CDR3 bases are TGTGCCAGCAGCCCCATAGCGGGAGGAGTCACCGGGGAGCTGTTTTTT.

This chain joins TRBV7-2 and TRBJ2-7; D gene unclear. This CDR3 is 12 amino acids long. Germline lookup yields CDR1 SGHTA and CDR2 FQGNSA. Trimming took off 5 bases at V and 9 bases at J, with 14 bases between the two ends. CDR3 DNA sequence: TGTGCCAGCAGCGCTGTCGGTTTCGGGCAGTACTTC. Its translation: CASSAVGFGQYF.

V gene TRBV5-1 combines with J gene TRBJ1-4; D is perhaps TRBD1 (6 bases). This CDR3 contains 13 residues. V lost 3 bases to trimming and J lost 4 bases, with 7 bases between them. Germline V gives CDR1 SGHRS, CDR2 YFSETQ. For the CDR3, the DNA is TGCGCCAGCAGCTCGGACAGTAATGAAAAACTGTTTTTT. Translation gives CASSSDSNEKLFF.

The gene calls are TRBV7-9 and TRBJ1-1; perhaps TRBD1 as D (5 bases). V dropped 1 base and J dropped 1 base, with 7 bases sitting between them. Germline values: CDR1 SEHNR, CDR2 FQNEAQ (reference sequence). The CDR3 sequence is 14 residues long. DNA for the CDR3: TGTGCCAGCAGCTTAGGACAGAAGAACACTGAAGCTTTCTTT. As protein: CASSLGQKNTEAFF.

V is TRBV7-2 and J is TRBJ1-2; 11 nucleotides agree with TRBD1. The CDR3 loop spans 15 amino acids. V trimming: 5 bases; J trimming: 4 bases; junction bases outside the gene matches: 6. Germline loops: CDR1 SGHTA, CDR2 FQGNSA. The CDR3 bases are TGTGCCAGCAGCACGAGGGACAGGGGGGCCTATGGCTACACCTTC. Its translation: CASSTRDRGAYGYTF.

The chain has TRBV7-8 and TRBJ1-4, with 8 bases identical to TRBD1. The CDR3 is 13 amino acids. V was pared by 5 bases and J by 11 bases, with 7 bases of the junction left unmatched. Germline V lookup: CDR1 SGHVS, CDR2 FQNEAQ. As DNA, the CDR3 is TGTGCCAGCAGCCTCGGACAGGGAGAGAAACTGTTTTTT. This translates into CASSLGQGEKLFF.

This clone was found once. The rearrangement uses TRBV18 and TRBJ1-5, with a possible D match to TRBD1 (6 bases). Germline V CDR1 and CDR2: KGHSH, LQKENI. V lost 0 bases to trimming and J lost 7 bases, with 13 bases between them. CDR3 size: 15 residues. CDR3 loop: CASSPPGGGGQPQHF. CDR3 coding DNA: TGTGCCAGCTCACCACCGGGCGGGGGCGGACAGCCCCAGCATTTT. Full variable domain (remainder filled in from reference TRBV18 and TRBJ1-5): NAGVMQNPRHLVRRRGQEARLRCSPMKGHSHVYWYRQLPEEGLKFMVYLQKENIIDESGMPKERFSAEFPKEGPSILRIQQVVRGDSAAYFCASSPPGGGGQPQHFGDGTRLSIL.

The chain recombines TRBV11-2 with TRBJ2-1; no definite D call. Germline lookup yields CDR1 SGHAT and CDR2 FQNNGV. Between the trimmed V and J ends, which lost 7 bases and 7 bases, there was a span of 14 bases. CDR3 size: 13 residues. The CDR3 region has the DNA TGTGCCAGCACCCCAAGCTCTAGGAATGAGCAGTTCTTC. Amino acids: CASTPSSRNEQFF.